This TCR beta chain emerged from a study of post-analysis software for immune sequencing data. General study findings and limits: With TRBV5-6, TRBV5-1 and TRBV20-1 included, about 5 TRBV segments were more frequent in patients than in controls. Multiple sclerosis was associated with a significant reduction in normalized Chao1 diversity relative to controls.

On this clonotype itself: As yet, its antigen is unknown.

Researchers reported that TCR beta cDNA libraries carried unique molecular identifiers. Each CDR3 protein gets one entry after TCRdb re-called the PCR reads with MiXCR. The table records fewer than 850,000 distinct CDR3 sequences, 25% to 30% of them present only once. This CDR3 comprises 14 residues. The germline V gene has CDR1 LGHDT and CDR2 YNNKEL (reference sequence). The V segment lost 2 bases and the J segment 5 bases; nucleotides outside the gene matches: 4. Input material: blood. This clonotype was sampled from a girl aged 5 to 17 with multiple sclerosis. The V and J genes are TRBV3-1 and TRBJ1-2; 8 positions match TRBD1. For the CDR3, the DNA is TGTGCCAGCAGCCAAAGGACAGGGCCTTATGGCTACACCTTC. This sequence encodes CASSQRTGPYGYTF. Together with reference TRBV3-1 and TRBJ1-2, the CDR3 gives the full variable domain: DTAVSQTPKYLVTQMGNDKSIKCEQNLGHDTMYWYKQDSKKFLKIMFSYNNKELIINETVPNRFSPKSPDKAHLNLHINSLELGDSAVYFCASSQRTGPYGYTFGSGTRLTVV.